One and the same sample provided the 11 T cell receptor beta chains below, sequenced in a study of T cell responses to AZD1222 COVID-19 vaccine. The assay was immunoSEQ multiplex PCR, and TCRdb's table has in-frame clones only and misses some. The table has roughly 60,000 clones, 60% to 85% seen once. The material sequenced was peripheral blood, taken 28 days after the second AZD1222 dose. The source is an adult who received the AZD1222 COVID-19 vaccine.

The chain combines TRBV7-8 with TRBJ2-7, with D tentatively TRBD2 (5 bases). Germline V CDR1 and CDR2: SGHVS, FQNEAQ. The ends were cut back, 0 bases at V and 0 bases at J, with 15 bases in the middle. The CDR3 extends over 17 amino acids. DNA for the CDR3: TGTGCCAGCAGCTTAGCCAGCCCTCGGGGTGGCTCCTACGAGCAGTACTTC. It encodes CASSLASPRGGSYEQYF.

This clone was counted a single time. This chain links TRBV10-3 with TRBJ1-2, with 7 nucleotides matching TRBD1. From germline, CDR1 is ENHRY and CDR2 SYGVKD. With V trimmed by 2 bases and J by 1 base, 4 bases remained unmatched. The CDR3 length is 15 residues. The CDR3 DNA sequence: TGTGCCATCAGTGAGAGTAGACAGGGTAACTATGGCTACACCTTC. The encoded protein is CAISESRQGNYGYTF.

Here the CDR3 reads CASSERETRELFF. The CDR3 region has the DNA TGTGCCAGCAGTGAACGGGAGACCAGGGAGCTGTTTTTT. This chain uses TRBV6-1 with TRBJ2-2; a possible D gene is TRBD2 (6 bases). V lost 2 bases, J lost 9 bases, and 10 bases lay in between. Germline values: CDR1 MNHNS, CDR2 SASEGT. The CDR3 totals 13 residues.

The chain joins TRBV6-5 to TRBJ1-1; 10 bases are a match to TRBD1. Germline assignment: CDR1 MNHEY and CDR2 SVGAGI. J lost 3 bases, V lost 4 bases, and 5 bases had no gene match. The length of the CDR3 is 15 residues. The CDR3 nucleotides read TGTGCCAGCAGTTGGGTCGGACAGGGGGACACTGAAGCTTTCTTT. It translates to CASSWVGQGDTEAFF.

The chain has TRBV5-5 and TRBJ1-2; TRBD1 is a possible D gene (6 bases). Trimming removed 6 bases from V and 7 bases from J, with 19 bases in between. This CDR3 is built from 14 residues. Germline V gene data show CDR1 as SGHKS and CDR2 as YYEKEE (reference sequence). This CDR3 reads CASTQGWGAGGYTF. The CDR3 DNA reads as TGTGCCAGCACCCAGGGGTGGGGGGCTGGTGGCTACACCTTC.

The genes are TRBV28 and TRBJ1-2; TRBD1 might be the D (5 bases). Germline-derived CDR1 and CDR2 are MDHEN and SYDVKM. This CDR3 has 12 amino acids. V lost 8 bases, J lost 5 bases, and 12 bases lay in between. The CDR3 nucleotides are TGTGCCAGCGCTTTGGGGGGATATGGCTACACCTTC. It translates to CASALGGYGYTF.

This clone was counted a single time. This chain connects TRBV10-3 to TRBJ1-2, with 8 nucleotides matching TRBD1. The V gene's germline CDR1 is ENHRY and CDR2 SYGVKD. V was pared by 6 bases and J by 4 bases, with 7 bases of the junction left unmatched. This CDR3 has 14 residues. In DNA form, the CDR3 reads TGTGCCATCAGCCCCGGACAGGGTCTCTATGGCTACACCTTC. Translation: CAISPGQGLYGYTF.

This clone was recorded once. The V and J genes are TRBV9 and TRBJ2-5, with D tentatively TRBD2 (5 bases). The CDR3 has 16 residues. Germline V gene data show CDR1 as SGDLS and CDR2 as YYNGEE. Deletions cut 0 bases from V and 4 bases from J, with 16 bases between. CDR3 DNA sequence: TGTGCCAGCAGCGTAGGCTCTTCGGGGTCGCCAGAGACCCAGTACTTC. It is translated as CASSVGSSGSPETQYF.

V is TRBV11-3 and J is TRBJ2-2; 8 positions match TRBD1. Germline CDR1 is SGHNT and CDR2 is YENEEA. Germline trimming cut 5 bases from V and 8 bases from J; bases unmatched to any gene: 4. The CDR3 covers 13 residues. CDR3 in DNA: TGTGCCAGCAGCACGGACAGGGCTGGGGAGCTGTTTTTT. Residues: CASSTDRAGELFF.

V usage is TRBV2 and J usage is TRBJ2-5; TRBD1 matches 7 bases. V lost 5 bases, J lost 13 bases, and 10 bases stayed unmatched. Germline lookup yields CDR1 SNHLY and CDR2 FYNNEI. This CDR3 has 12 amino acids. The CDR3 DNA reads TGTGCCAGCAGTCTCGATACAGGGGCTCGGTACTTC. Its translation is CASSLDTGARYF.

The gene calls are TRBV24-1 and TRBJ1-5; tentative D call: TRBD1 (5 bases). The germline V gene has CDR1 KGHDR and CDR2 SFDVKD. V lost 2 bases and J 6 bases, leaving 16 bases between the germline ends. CDR3 size: 16 residues. The CDR3 DNA sequence: TGTGCCACCAGTGATTCCTCTAGGGGCGTTAGTCAGCCCCAGCATTTT. It translates to CATSDSSRGVSQPQHF.